This T cell receptor beta chain stems from a study of beta chain features in type 1 diabetes. Study-wide points: In all four CD4+ subsets, TCRB CDR3 length was significantly, moderately reduced in type 1 diabetes.

Germline V lookup: CDR1 MGHRA, CDR2 YSYEKL. V shed 0 bases and J shed 2 bases, with 10 bases lying between them. This CDR3 is built from 15 residues. Expressed TCRB transcripts were sequenced because the isolated RNA had all been reverse transcribed beforehand. A few million reads were obtained on average from naive, central memory and regulatory T cell samples. Clones were sequenced by immunoSEQ multiplex PCR, and TCRdb holds only the in-frame ones, with some missing. The data hold some 240,000 clones, with under 20% observed a single time. As concerns this clone: No antigen is known for it.

What was sequenced was naive CD4+ T cells from blood. This TCR was sampled from a man aged 25 to 40 with type 1 diabetes. This rearrangement joins TRBV4-1 to TRBJ2-5, with D unresolved. The CDR3 loop reads CASSQEAGRQETQYF. Written as DNA, the CDR3 is TGCGCCAGCAGCCAAGAGGCAGGTCGGCAAGAGACCCAGTACTTC.